These T cell receptor beta chains were read from a single sample in a study of T-cell reconstitution after alpha-beta-depleted transplantation in children. TCRdb fed the PCR reads into MiXCR, producing one record per CDR3 protein. The sample yields roughly 240,000 distinct CDR3 sequences, 6.5% to 10% seen once. The input for sequencing was PBMCs, mostly from graft donor cells, taken 180 days after TCRalphabeta/CD19-depleted stem cell transplant. These receptors originate from a male patient between 10 and 17 years old who had a stem cell transplant for acute lymphoblastic leukemia, so the T cells may come from the graft donor. CDR3s include the opening cysteine and the closing phenylalanine or tryptophan. D genes are given only for firm matches. Clone size is shown for a subset of rows, as once, few, many or a class of expanded clone.

TRBV5-6	TRBJ2-3	NA	TRBD2	TGTGCCAGCAGCGGAGGGACTAGCGTTCGCGCAGATACGCAGTATTTT	CASSGGTSVRADTQYF
TRBV27	TRBJ2-7	medium-sized	TRBD2	TGTGCCAGCAGTTTTACCCGGGAGGCCTCCTTCTACGAGCAGTACTTC	CASSFTREASFYEQYF
TRBV5-5	TRBJ1-5	many	NA	TGTGCCAGCAGCCCTTGGGGGAATCAGCCCCAGCATTTT	CASSPWGNQPQHF
TRBV12-3/TRBV12-4	TRBJ2-5	many	NA	TGTGCCAGCAGCCGGGACATGGGGACCCAGTACTTC	CASSRDMGTQYF
TRBV12-3/TRBV12-4	TRBJ2-6	many	NA	TGTGCCAGCAGTTATGTCTCTGGGGCCAACGTCCTGACTTTC	CASSYVSGANVLTF
TRBV7-9	TRBJ2-7	many	NA	TGTGCCAGCAGCTCCCCAGGGGACTACGAGCAGTACTTC	CASSSPGDYEQYF
TRBV20-1	TRBJ2-3	many	TRBD2	TGCAGTGCTCAGGGACTAGCTGAGGTCCATGGGCGAACGCAGTATTTT	CSAQGLAEVHGRTQYF
TRBV7-2	TRBJ2-5	few	TRBD1	TGTGCCAGCAGCGTCGGACAGGGGGTTCGCCAGGGGGCCCAGTACTTC	CASSVGQGVRQGAQYF
TRBV6-5	TRBJ2-1	many	TRBD2	TGTGCCAGCAGTTACGAGGGTTCGGGACTAGCGGGAAATGAGCAGTTCTTC	CASSYEGSGLAGNEQFF
TRBV20-1	TRBJ2-3	many	NA	TGCAGTGCTAGTCTCCCAGATACGCAGTATTTT	CSASLPDTQYF
TRBV4-3	TRBJ2-6	many	NA	TGCGCCAGCAGCCAAGTGACAGCCATTTTCTCTGGGGCCAACGTCCTGACTTTC	CASSQVTAIFSGANVLTF
TRBV29-1	TRBJ2-7	many	TRBD1	TGCAGCGTTGAAGACAGGGGGCCTTCCTACGAGCAGTACTTC	CSVEDRGPSYEQYF
TRBV28	TRBJ2-7	many	NA	TGTGCCAGCAAGGCGACTACCTACGAGCAGTACTTC	CASKATTYEQYF
TRBV29-1	TRBJ2-5	many	NA	TGCAGCGTTGACAGCCAAGAGACCCAGTACTTC	CSVDSQETQYF
TRBV7-6	TRBJ1-6	many	NA	TGTGCCAGCAGCTTAGTTGGTCGGGATAATTCACCCCTCCACTTT	CASSLVGRDNSPLHF
TRBV2	TRBJ2-7	many	NA	TGTGCCAGCAGAGAACAGCAAAACTACGAGCAGTACTTC	CASREQQNYEQYF
TRBV11-2	TRBJ1-2	many	NA	TGTGCCAGCAGCCCATTAACAGTCTGGGGCTATGGCTACACCTTC	CASSPLTVWGYGYTF
TRBV6-2/TRBV6-3	TRBJ2-4	many	TRBD1	TGTGCCAGCAGGAGTGACAGGGTTGGAGAAAACATTCAGTACTTC	CASRSDRVGENIQYF
TRBV15	TRBJ2-7	few	NA	TGTGCCACCAGGGGCTCTGGGCAGGGAGCCTACGAGCAGTACTTC	CATRGSGQGAYEQYF
TRBV7-6	TRBJ2-5	many	TRBD2	TGTGCCAGCAGCTCCCCGGGGACTAAAGAGACCCAGTACTTC	CASSSPGTKETQYF
TRBV24-1	TRBJ2-1	many	NA	TGTGCCACCCGAGGGGACTCCCACAATGAGCAGTTCTTC	CATRGDSHNEQFF
TRBV12-3/TRBV12-4	TRBJ2-5	many	TRBD2	TGTGCCAGCACCTTAGCGGGGGGAGGGACCCAGTACTTC	CASTLAGGGTQYF
TRBV4-1	TRBJ2-7	many	NA	TGCGCCAGCAGCCAAGAACCGGGGCCCTACTACGAGCAGTACTTC	CASSQEPGPYYEQYF
TRBV28	TRBJ1-5	many	TRBD1	TGTGCCAGCAGGCAAAGGGACAGGGTGAATCAGCCCCAGCATTTT	CASRQRDRVNQPQHF
TRBV29-1	TRBJ1-5	many	NA	TGCAGCGTTGAAGAGGGGGGGGTTGGTCAGCCCCAGCATTTT	CSVEEGGVGQPQHF
TRBV11-2	TRBJ1-2	many	NA	TGTGCCAGCAATAAGCTTCGGGACGAGAACTATGGCTACACCTTC	CASNKLRDENYGYTF
TRBV5-6	TRBJ1-4	many	NA	TGTGCCAGCAGCTCCCGTCGTGCAACTAATGAAAAACTGTTTTTT	CASSSRRATNEKLFF
TRBV2	TRBJ2-3	many	NA	TGTGCCAGCAATCGGCTTCCTAGCACAGATACGCAGTATTTT	CASNRLPSTDTQYF
TRBV29-1	TRBJ2-7	many	NA	TGCAGCGTTGCCGGGGATAACTACGAGCAGTACTTC	CSVAGDNYEQYF
TRBV9	TRBJ2-7	many	NA	TGTGCCAGCAGCGTAGATGGGGGCCACGAGCAGTACTTC	CASSVDGGHEQYF
TRBV21-1	TRBJ2-3	many	NA	TGTGCCAGCAGCAAAGGCCGGGGACAGGGGCCCCTGGGGGGCACGCAGTATTTT	CASSKGRGQGPLGGTQYF
TRBV5-1	TRBJ1-2	many	TRBD1	TGCGCCAGCAGCTTGACAGGGGAGAGTGGCTACACCTTC	CASSLTGESGYTF
TRBV20-1	TRBJ2-7	many	NA	TGCAGTGTCGCCCCAGGGGGGCCAACCTACGAGCAGTACTTC	CSVAPGGPTYEQYF
TRBV14	TRBJ1-1	many	TRBD1	TGTGCCAGCAGCCAGAGGACAGGGGGCGAATCCACTGAAGCTTTCTTT	CASSQRTGGESTEAFF
TRBV5-1	TRBJ1-4	many	NA	TGCGCCAGCAGCTTGGAAGGGAGAAATGAAAAACTGTTTTTT	CASSLEGRNEKLFF
TRBV12-3/TRBV12-4	TRBJ2-6	many	NA	TGTGCCAGCAGTTTATGGGGGTTTGGGGCCAACGTCCTGACTTTC	CASSLWGFGANVLTF
TRBV5-1	TRBJ2-2	few	TRBD2	TGCGCCAGCAGGTGGCCTAGCGGGGACCAACTGAACACCGGGGAGCTGTTTTTT	CASRWPSGDQLNTGELFF
TRBV5-4	TRBJ2-2	many	NA	TGTGCCAGCAGCCCCCTAGACGGGGAGCTGTTTTTT	CASSPLDGELFF
TRBV11-2	TRBJ2-3	NA	TRBD2	TGTGCCAGCAGCTCGAAGGGACTAGCGGGGGGGCGGGCAGATACGCAGTATTTT	CASSSKGLAGGRADTQYF